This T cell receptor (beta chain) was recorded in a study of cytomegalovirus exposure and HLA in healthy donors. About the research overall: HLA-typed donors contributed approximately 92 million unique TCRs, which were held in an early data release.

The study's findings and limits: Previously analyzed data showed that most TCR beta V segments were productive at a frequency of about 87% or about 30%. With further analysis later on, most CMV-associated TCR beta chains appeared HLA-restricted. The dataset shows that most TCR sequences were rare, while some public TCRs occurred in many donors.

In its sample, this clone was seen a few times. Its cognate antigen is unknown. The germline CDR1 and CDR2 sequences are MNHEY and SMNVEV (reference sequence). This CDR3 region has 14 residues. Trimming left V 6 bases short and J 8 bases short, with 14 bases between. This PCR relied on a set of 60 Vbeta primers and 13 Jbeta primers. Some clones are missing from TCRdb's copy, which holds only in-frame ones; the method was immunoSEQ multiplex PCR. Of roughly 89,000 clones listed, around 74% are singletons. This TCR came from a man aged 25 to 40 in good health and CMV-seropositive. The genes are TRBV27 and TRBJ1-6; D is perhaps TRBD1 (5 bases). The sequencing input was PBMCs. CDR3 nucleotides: TGTGCCAGCAGCCTAAGGCCGGGGGATTCACCCCTCCACTTT. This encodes CASSLRPGDSPLHF.